Shown below are 32 T cell receptor beta chains from a single sample sequenced in a study of Ad26.COV2.S vaccination and SARS-CoV-2 variants. Noted treatment: 15 to 20 received Ad26.COV2.S at low or high dose, single or two shots; roughly five received placebo; per-sample allocation not given. Sampling was done on day 63 after the first vaccine or placebo injection. The assay was immunoSEQ multiplex PCR, and TCRdb's table has in-frame clones only and misses some. The data contain 350,000 to 450,000 clones, about nine tenths of them singletons. Sequencing used peripheral blood, obtained in a trial of Ad26.COV2.S vaccine versus placebo. These receptors were taken from a person between 18 and 59 years old who received the Ad26.COV2.S COVID-19 vaccine or a placebo.

J is TRBJ1-3 and V is TRBV5-6; D remains ambiguous. V shed 3 bases and J shed 0 bases, with 13 bases lying between them. Germline V CDR1 and CDR2: SGHDT, YYEEEE. The CDR3 runs to 16 residues. The CDR3 loop reads CASSSTSRHSGNTIYF. In DNA, the CDR3 is TGTGCCAGCAGCTCCACTTCTCGACACTCTGGAAACACCATATATTTT.

The chain links TRBV5-5 to TRBJ2-1; a possible D gene is TRBD2 (7 bases). The CDR3 runs 14 residues. From germline, CDR1 is SGHKS and CDR2 YYEKEE (reference sequence). V lost 6 bases and J lost 3, with 13 bases in between. CDR3 DNA sequence: TGTGCCAGCATCAAGGGGGGGAGCTACAATGAGCAGTTCTTC. Translating it yields CASIKGGSYNEQFF.

The V gene is TRBV7-9, the J gene TRBJ2-1; D might be TRBD2 (6 bases). CDR1 SEHNR and CDR2 FQNEAQ come from the germline V gene (reference sequence). The CDR3 spans 17 residues. V lost 5 bases and J lost 7, with 24 bases in between. CDR3: CASSPSKTGVGRNEQFF. The CDR3 bases are TGTGCCAGCAGCCCCTCGAAAACGGGAGTGGGTCGGAATGAGCAGTTCTTC.

The V and J genes are TRBV18 and TRBJ2-4; TRBD1 matches 10 bases. This CDR3 spans 17 amino acids. Looked up from germline, CDR1 is KGHSH and CDR2 is LQKENI. V gave up 5 bases and J gave up 9 bases; unmatched junction bases: 16. The CDR3 loop is CASSKDRDRGKEGIQYF. The DNA of the CDR3 is TGTGCCAGCTCAAAGGACCGGGACAGGGGTAAGGAGGGCATTCAGTACTTC. Complete variable domain (other parts from reference TRBV18 and TRBJ2-4): NAGVMQNPRHLVRRRGQEARLRCSPMKGHSHVYWYRQLPEEGLKFMVYLQKENIIDESGMPKERFSAEFPKEGPSILRIQQVVRGDSAAYFCASSKDRDRGKEGIQYFGAGTRLSVL.

V and J are TRBV19 and TRBJ1-6; 11 bases are a match to TRBD1. The CDR3 totals 15 residues. V was pared by 5 bases and J by 7 bases, with 4 bases of the junction left unmatched. CDR1 LNHDA and CDR2 SQIVND come from the germline V gene (reference sequence). CDR3 nucleotide sequence: TGTGCCAGTAGTCCCGGGACAGGGGGGAATTCACCCCTCCACTTT. This gives the protein CASSPGTGGNSPLHF.

The V call is TRBV7-2, the J call TRBJ2-1; D remains ambiguous. This CDR3 spans 12 amino acids. V was shortened by 4 bases and J by 7 bases, with 8 bases between the two germline ends. Germline CDR1 is SGHTA and CDR2 is FQGNSA. As DNA, the CDR3 is TGTGCCAGCAGCTCTCGGGTTAATGAGCAGTTCTTC. As protein: CASSSRVNEQFF. Using reference TRBV7-2 and TRBJ2-1 for the parts outside the CDR3, the full variable domain is GAGVSQSPSNKVTEKGKDVELRCDPISGHTALYWYRQSLGQGLEFLIYFQGNSAPDKSGLPSDRFSAERTGGSVSTLTIQRTQQEDSAVYLCASSSRVNEQFFGPGTRLTVL.

To note about this clone: This CDR3 is also generated by other DNA sequences in the sample. The genes are TRBV27 and TRBJ1-6; D gene uncertain. This CDR3 is 12 amino acids long. V was shortened by 5 bases and J by 7 bases, with 6 bases between the two germline ends. CDR1 is MNHEY, CDR2 SMNVEV, per germline (reference sequence). The CDR3 region is CASSPINSPLHF. DNA of the CDR3: TGTGCCAGCAGTCCCATCAATTCACCCCTCCACTTT.

The CDR3 loop is CASSLDRGGEQYF. The CDR3 DNA is TGTGCCAGCAGTTTGGACAGGGGAGGCGAGCAGTACTTC. The J gene is TRBJ2-7, the V gene TRBV2; TRBD1 agrees at 9 bases. With V trimmed by 5 bases and J by 6 bases, 5 bases remained unmatched. Germline V gene sequence: CDR1 SNHLY, CDR2 FYNNEI. The CDR3 is 13 residues long.

On this clone itself: The identical CDR3 is also encoded by other nucleotide sequences in the sample. The V gene is TRBV29-1, the J gene TRBJ2-3, with a tentative D call TRBD1 (5 bases). There are 13 residues in the CDR3. Trimming stripped 3 bases from V and 3 bases from J, with 10 bases between. CDR1 is SQVTM, CDR2 ANQGSEA, per germline. The CDR3 coding sequence is TGCAGCGTTGAGGGGCTTGGGACAGATACGCAGTATTTT. It is translated as CSVEGLGTDTQYF.

The V call is TRBV4-1, the J call TRBJ2-7; 14 nucleotides match TRBD2. Per germline, CDR1 MGHRA and CDR2 YSYEKL. J was trimmed by 4 bases and V by 4 bases; bases with no gene match: 15. The CDR3 covers 19 residues. For the CDR3, the DNA is TGCGCCAGCAGCCTGTCTTCCGGGACTAGCGGGAGTCGGAAGTACGAGCAGTACTTC. Its translation is CASSLSSGTSGSRKYEQYF.

The DNA for the CDR3 is TGTGCCAGCAGTTTACAGGGGAATGGTGTAGCTTTCTTT. The encoded protein is CASSLQGNGVAFF. The chain joins TRBV12-3 or TRBV12-4 to TRBJ1-1; a weak D match, TRBD1 (6 bases). The CDR3 extends over 13 amino acids. V gave up 2 bases and J gave up 10 bases, with 14 bases separating them.

This rearrangement joins TRBV2 to TRBJ2-7, with 11 nucleotides matching TRBD1. Germline V gives CDR1 SNHLY, CDR2 FYNNEI. V lost 8 bases, J lost 1 base, and 7 bases stayed unmatched. The CDR3 runs to 15 residues. CDR3 DNA: TGTGCCAGCCGCTCCGGGACAGGGGGTTCCTACGAGCAGTACTTC. Protein: CASRSGTGGSYEQYF. The variable domain in full, with the rest retrieved from reference TRBV2 and TRBJ2-7, is EPEVTQTPSHQVTQMGQEVILRCVPISNHLYFYWYRQILGQKVEFLVSFYNNEISEKSEIFDDQFSVERPDGSNFTLKIRSTKLEDSAMYFCASRSGTGGSYEQYFGPGTRLTVT.

This chain joins TRBV29-1 and TRBJ2-2, with D perhaps given as TRBD1 or TRBD2 (6 bases each). Germline CDR1 reads SQVTM; CDR2 reads ANQGSEA. Trimming took 6 bases from V and 6 from J, leaving 11 bases between them. There are 12 residues in the CDR3. The CDR3 spells CSVSEGAGELFF. DNA of the CDR3: TGCAGCGTCTCGGAGGGGGCCGGGGAGCTGTTTTTT.

The chain couples TRBV28 to TRBJ2-7, with a possible D match to TRBD1 (6 bases). The germline V gene has CDR1 MDHEN and CDR2 SYDVKM. Deletions cut 5 bases from V and 2 bases from J, with 19 bases between. The CDR3 consists of 16 residues. DNA for the CDR3: TGTGCCAGCAGTGGATGGACAGCCTCCACTCCCTACGAGCAGTACTTC. Translation gives CASSGWTASTPYEQYF.

This rearrangement joins TRBV30 to TRBJ2-7; the D gene is possibly TRBD1 (5 bases). Germline CDR1 GTSNPN, CDR2 SVGIG (reference sequence). Trimming left V 0 bases short and J 2 bases short, with 8 bases between. The CDR3 is 13 amino acids. In DNA form, the CDR3 reads TGTGCCTGGAGTGTACAGGTGCCCTACGAGCAGTACTTC. It is translated as CAWSVQVPYEQYF.

This chain uses TRBV10-3 with TRBJ2-5; 7 positions agree with TRBD1. Germline trimming cut 0 bases from V and 5 bases from J; bases unmatched to any gene: 3. Germline V gene data show CDR1 as ENHRY and CDR2 as SYGVKD. This CDR3 contains 14 residues. CDR3 nucleotide sequence: TGTGCCATCAGTGAGTCGACCAGGGGGGAGACCCAGTACTTC. This translates into CAISESTRGETQYF.

The chain joins TRBV6-2 or TRBV6-3 to TRBJ2-2, with D uncertain. Germline V CDR1 and CDR2: MNHEY, SVGEGT. The length of the CDR3 is 12 residues. V was clipped by 2 bases and J by 4 bases, with 2 bases between them. Here the CDR3 DNA reads TGTGCCAGCAGTTACCCCACCGGGGAGCTGTTTTTT. Its translation: CASSYPTGELFF.

The table lists this clone with a count of one. V usage is TRBV9 and J usage is TRBJ2-1; D ambiguous. V was trimmed by 1 base and J by 1 base, leaving 3 bases between them. The germline CDR1 and CDR2 sequences are SGDLS and YYNGEE. The CDR3 has 13 residues. CDR3 protein: CASSVHSYNEQFF. CDR3 nucleotide sequence: TGTGCCAGCAGCGTACATTCCTACAATGAGCAGTTCTTC.

With regard to this clone: Different DNA sequences within this sample yield the same CDR3. The J gene is TRBJ2-7, the V gene TRBV10-3; D may be TRBD1 (5 bases). The germline CDR1 and CDR2 sequences are ENHRY and SYGVKD. V lost 3 bases and J 2 bases, leaving 11 bases between the germline ends. CDR3 length: 14 amino acids. CDR3 in DNA: TGTGCCATCAGTGAAGGGCAGGGCCCCTACGAGCAGTACTTC. Translating gives CAISEGQGPYEQYF.

The genes are TRBV4-1 and TRBJ2-5; D might be TRBD2 (6 bases). V shed 0 bases and J shed 3 bases, with 8 bases lying between them. The CDR3 has 14 amino acids. CDR1 and CDR2 (germline): MGHRA, YSYEKL. The CDR3 region is CASSQERGKETQYF. CDR3 DNA sequence: TGCGCCAGCAGCCAAGAACGGGGGAAAGAGACCCAGTACTTC.

The chain carries TRBV5-6 and TRBJ2-1, with D perhaps TRBD2 (5 bases). Between the trimmed V and J ends, which lost 4 bases and 2 bases, there was a span of 10 bases. The germline V gene has CDR1 SGHDT and CDR2 YYEEEE. The CDR3 runs to 14 residues. The CDR3 bases are TGTGCCAGCAGCGCGGGTGGCCCCTACAATGAGCAGTTCTTC. It codes for CASSAGGPYNEQFF.

The V call is TRBV6-1, the J call TRBJ2-1, with 9 bases that match TRBD2. The ends lost 4 bases at V and 6 bases at J; junction bases unmatched: 10. The germline V gene has CDR1 MNHNS and CDR2 SASEGT. This CDR3 is 16 amino acids long. CDR3 loop: CASSGRRRTSVNEQFF. CDR3 nucleotide sequence: TGTGCCAGCAGTGGCAGGCGCCGGACTAGCGTCAATGAGCAGTTCTTC.

The chain links TRBV5-5 to TRBJ2-7, with D perhaps given as TRBD1 or TRBD2 (5 bases each). Germline V gives CDR1 SGHKS, CDR2 YYEKEE (reference sequence). Trimming cost V 4 bases and J 2 bases, with 16 bases left between them. This CDR3 region has 15 residues. CDR3 amino acids: CASSPPGGRTYEQYF. CDR3 nucleotide sequence: TGTGCCAGCAGCCCGCCTGGGGGTAGGACCTACGAGCAGTACTTC.

This sequence joins TRBV19 and TRBJ2-7; D is possibly TRBD2 (5 bases). CDR1 and CDR2 (germline): LNHDA, SQIVND (reference sequence). There are 14 residues in the CDR3. Trimming removed 3 bases at V and 6 bases at J, with 15 bases between. CDR3 in DNA: TGTGCCAGTAGTATGAGGGCCAGGTCCGCCGAGCAGTACTTC. Amino acids: CASSMRARSAEQYF.

For the CDR3, the DNA is TGTGCCAGCAGTTTCGGCCGAAACTCAATCGTTGGCTACACCTTC. Its translation is CASSFGRNSIVGYTF. V usage is TRBV27 and J usage is TRBJ1-2, with unresolved D. This CDR3 has 15 amino acids. V gave up 3 bases and J gave up 7 bases, with 18 bases separating them. CDR1 is MNHEY and CDR2 is SMNVEV in the germline V gene (reference sequence).

The rearrangement joins TRBV18 to TRBJ2-7; D call uncertain. CDR3 length: 12 residues. V dropped 2 bases and J dropped 7 bases, with 9 bases sitting between them. CDR1 and CDR2 (germline): KGHSH, LQKENI. CDR3 amino acids: CASSPDGWEQYF. The DNA of the CDR3 is TGTGCCAGCTCACCAGATGGGTGGGAGCAGTACTTC.

The chain combines TRBV6-1 with TRBJ2-5; 11 bases are shared with TRBD2. The J segment lost 5 bases and the V segment lost 5 bases, leaving 7 bases of the junction unmatched. Germline CDR1 and CDR2: MNHNS and SASEGT. The CDR3 loop spans 15 amino acids. The CDR3 is CASSPGLAGRETQYF. CDR3 bases: TGTGCCAGCAGTCCTGGACTAGCGGGTCGGGAGACCCAGTACTTC.

V is TRBV2 and J is TRBJ1-5; 9 bases align to TRBD1. The CDR3 totals 15 residues. Per the germline V gene, CDR1 is SNHLY and CDR2 is FYNNEI. V lost 1 base and J lost 2; bases outside the gene matches: 0. CDR3 region: CASSEGQGGNQPQHF. CDR3 in DNA: TGTGCCAGCAGTGAAGGACAGGGGGGCAATCAGCCCCAGCATTTT.

This chain links TRBV15 with TRBJ2-1; 9 nucleotides match TRBD2. The CDR3 length is 16 residues. Trimming at V came to 3 bases and at J to 12 bases, leaving 15 bases not matched to a gene. The germline CDR1 and CDR2 sequences are LNHNV and YYDKDF (reference sequence). This CDR3 is CATSRVVGSGRGGQFF. For the CDR3, the DNA is TGTGCCACCAGCAGGGTGGTGGGTAGCGGGAGAGGCGGGCAGTTCTTC.

The gene calls are TRBV5-6 and TRBJ2-1, with 9 nucleotides matching TRBD2. This CDR3 region has 16 residues. With 5 bases clipped from V and 1 base from J, the junction kept 7 bases outside the gene matches. Per germline, CDR1 SGHDT and CDR2 YYEEEE. The CDR3 DNA follows: TGTGCCAGCAGTACGACTAGCGGAGTTTCCTACAATGAGCAGTTCTTC. Amino acid sequence: CASSTTSGVSYNEQFF.

The chain links TRBV27 to TRBJ2-1, with 13 bases matching TRBD2. The CDR3 covers 17 residues. J lost 0 bases, V lost 6 bases, and 5 bases had no gene match. Germline lookup yields CDR1 MNHEY and CDR2 SMNVEV (reference sequence). The CDR3: CASRRTSGSPSYNEQFF. CDR3 DNA: TGTGCCAGCAGGCGGACTAGCGGGAGTCCCTCCTACAATGAGCAGTTCTTC.

The gene calls are TRBV5-1 and TRBJ1-2; D possibly corresponds to TRBD1 (5 bases). This CDR3 spans 15 amino acids. CDR1 and CDR2 from the germline V gene are SGHRS and YFSETQ. Trimming shortened V by 10 bases and J by 3 bases, and 22 bases separated the two germline ends. CDR3 sequence: CASSRGGTSDYGYTF. DNA for the CDR3: TGCGCCTCAAGTCGGGGAGGGACGTCGGACTATGGCTACACCTTC.